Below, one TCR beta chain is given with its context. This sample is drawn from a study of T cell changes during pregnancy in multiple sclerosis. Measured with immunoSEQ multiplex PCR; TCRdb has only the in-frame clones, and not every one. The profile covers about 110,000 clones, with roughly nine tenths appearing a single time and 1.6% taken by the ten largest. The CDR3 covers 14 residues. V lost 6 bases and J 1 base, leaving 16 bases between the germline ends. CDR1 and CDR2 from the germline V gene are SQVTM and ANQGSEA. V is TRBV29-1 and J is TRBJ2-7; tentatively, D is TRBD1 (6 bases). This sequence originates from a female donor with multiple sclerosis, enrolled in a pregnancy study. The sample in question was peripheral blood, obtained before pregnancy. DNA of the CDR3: TGCAGCGTCGCACTCAGGGGTGGGTCCTACGAGCAGTACTTC. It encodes CSVALRGGSYEQYF.